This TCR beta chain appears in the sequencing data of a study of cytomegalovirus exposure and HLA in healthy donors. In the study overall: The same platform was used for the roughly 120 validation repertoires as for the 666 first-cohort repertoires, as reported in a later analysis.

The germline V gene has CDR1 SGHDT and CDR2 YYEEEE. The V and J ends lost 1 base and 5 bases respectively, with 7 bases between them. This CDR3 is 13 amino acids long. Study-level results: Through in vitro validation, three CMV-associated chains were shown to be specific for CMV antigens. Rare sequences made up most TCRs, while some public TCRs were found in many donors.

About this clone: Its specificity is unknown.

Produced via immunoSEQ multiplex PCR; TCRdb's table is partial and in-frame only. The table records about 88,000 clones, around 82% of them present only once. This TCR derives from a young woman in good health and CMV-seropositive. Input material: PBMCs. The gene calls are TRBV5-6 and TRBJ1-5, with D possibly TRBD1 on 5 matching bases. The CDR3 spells CASSLTGHQPQHF. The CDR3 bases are TGTGCCAGCAGCTTGACAGGACATCAGCCCCAGCATTTT.